The present T cell receptor (beta chain) was sequenced within a study of cytomegalovirus exposure and HLA in healthy donors. CDR1 MDHEN and CDR2 SYDVKM come from the germline V gene. V was clipped by 3 bases and J by 4 bases, with 16 bases between them. The CDR3 length is 16 residues. Amplification used 60 Vbeta primers and 13 Jbeta primers. The protocol was immunoSEQ multiplex PCR, while the TCRdb copy is restricted to in-frame clones and leaves out a portion. The table records around 170,000 clones, roughly 78% of them present only once. The clonotype originates from a woman aged 45-60 years in good health and CMV-seropositive. This chain connects TRBV28 to TRBJ1-5; D not resolved. The sequenced material came from PBMCs. This CDR3 reads CASSFLSGSLNQPQHF. CDR3 nucleotides: TGTGCCAGCAGTTTCCTATCCGGGTCGCTAAATCAGCCCCAGCATTTT.